This T cell receptor (beta chain) was recorded in a study of T-cell memory formation after mild COVID-19. Broader study findings: Researchers report contracting CD4+ clones mostly in CM and EM, with CD8+ clones in EMRA.

Sample barcodes and UMIs were carried by the TCR alpha and TCR beta cDNA libraries that 5'RACE generated with constant-segment primers. MiXCR was run by TCRdb on the 5' RACE reads, yielding one entry per CDR3 protein. This table holds about 350,000 distinct CDR3 sequences, about an eighth found once. This clonotype showed up just a few times. Its specificity is unknown. Trimming left V 0 bases short and J 4 bases short, with 7 bases between. Germline CDR1 reads SGHRS; CDR2 reads YFSETQ. The CDR3 is 14 amino acids. The chain couples TRBV5-1 to TRBJ2-2, with D perhaps TRBD1 (6 bases). The source material was PBMCs or a T cell subset sorted from them (not recorded which). The source of this sequence is a young man who had mild COVID-19 (a few samples of this study predate the infection). Cell type and time point are not known. The CDR3 region is CASSLDRVTGELFF. The CDR3 DNA reads as TGCGCCAGCAGCTTGGACAGGGTCACCGGGGAGCTGTTTTTT.